This is a list of T cell receptor beta chains from one sample in a study of blood T cell repertoires in COVID-19. Using immunoSEQ multiplex PCR, the repertoire was profiled, and TCRdb retains in-frame clones only, with some absent. The table includes some 340,000 clones, roughly 80% detected once. Sequenced sample: PBMCs or T cells enriched from blood (not recorded which). These receptors came from a woman aged 45-65 years who had recovered from COVID-19. Both conserved end residues are part of each CDR3. The D gene is left open where the match is weak. Clone size is stated in some rows and not others, as once, few, many or a class when expanded.

j_call clone_size v_call d_call cdr3_aa cdr3_nt
TRBJ2-2 - TRBV20-1 - CSASRSGESGELFF TGCAGTGCTAGTCGTTCGGGGGAGTCCGGGGAGCTGTTTTTT
TRBJ2-1 - TRBV11-3 - CASSLVRASEQFF TGTGCCAGCAGCTTAGTCAGGGCTTCTGAGCAGTTCTTC
TRBJ2-7 - TRBV4-1 TRBD2 CASSQPGGDSYEQYF TGCGCCAGCAGCCAACCGGGAGGGGACTCCTACGAGCAGTACTTC
TRBJ1-2 - TRBV6-5 TRBD1 CASSSRGLAGYGYTF TGTGCCAGCAGTTCGAGGGGGCTCGCCGGCTATGGCTACACCTTC
TRBJ2-7 - TRBV27 TRBD2 CASSFGFVAGGSYEQYF TGTGCCAGCAGTTTCGGTTTTGTAGCGGGAGGGAGCTACGAGCAGTACTTC
TRBJ1-2 - TRBV7-8 - CASSLEGGGGYTF TGTGCCAGCAGCTTAGAGGGAGGGGGGGGCTACACCTTC
TRBJ2-7 - TRBV27 TRBD1 CASSLDRWTGSYEQYF TGTGCCAGCAGTTTAGATCGGTGGACAGGCTCCTACGAGCAGTACTTC
TRBJ1-5 - TRBV11-2 TRBD1 CASSRTGGRNQPQHF TGTGCCAGCAGCAGAACAGGGGGCCGAAATCAGCCCCAGCATTTT
TRBJ1-3 - TRBV12-3/TRBV12-4 - CASIGNGNTIYF TGTGCCAGCATCGGGAACGGAAACACCATATATTTT
TRBJ1-3 - TRBV7-7 - CASSSHTAVGGSGNTIYF TGTGCTAGCAGCTCCCACACAGCCGTGGGAGGCTCTGGAAACACCATATATTTT
TRBJ1-6 few TRBV6-5 - CASNGMGSPLHF TGTGCCAGCAACGGGATGGGATCACCCCTCCACTTT
TRBJ2-2 - TRBV6-5 TRBD1 CASRTGDFATGELFF TGTGCCAGCAGAACAGGGGATTTCGCCACCGGGGAGCTGTTTTTT
TRBJ1-4 - TRBV30 TRBD1 CAWSANSGTGGEKLFF TGTGCCTGGAGCGCGAACTCCGGGACAGGCGGCGAAAAACTGTTTTTT
TRBJ1-2 - TRBV19 TRBD1 CASSIGFTGGKYGYTF TGTGCCAGTAGTATAGGTTTCACAGGGGGCAAATATGGCTACACCTTC
TRBJ1-1 - TRBV19 - CASRLHPGSQDTEAFF TGTGCCAGTAGGCTTCACCCAGGGTCTCAGGACACTGAAGCTTTCTTT
TRBJ1-2 - TRBV6-2/TRBV6-3 - CASSYIYYGYTF TGTGCCAGCAGTTATATCTACTATGGCTACACCTTC
TRBJ1-5 - TRBV11-1 TRBD1 CASSEDRSNQPQHF TGTGCCAGCAGCGAGGACAGGAGCAATCAGCCCCAGCATTTT
TRBJ1-1 - TRBV7-3 - CASSTQGNTEAFF TGTGCCAGCAGCACACAGGGGAACACTGAAGCTTTCTTT
TRBJ2-2 - TRBV5-1 - CASSLNRDGATGELFF TGCGCCAGCAGCTTGAACCGGGATGGAGCCACCGGGGAGCTGTTTTTT
TRBJ1-1 few TRBV12-3/TRBV12-4 - CASSRQIQAFF TGTGCCAGCAGCAGACAGATCCAAGCTTTCTTT
TRBJ1-1 - TRBV9 - CASSPHNTEAFF TGTGCCAGCAGCCCCCATAACACTGAAGCTTTCTTT
TRBJ2-2 - TRBV11-3 - CASSFTSLNTGELFF TGTGCCAGCAGCTTTACTAGCTTGAACACCGGGGAGCTGTTTTTT
TRBJ2-7 - TRBV6-1 TRBD2 CASSVAGGTYEQYF TGTGCCAGCAGTGTAGCGGGAGGAACGTACGAGCAGTACTTC
TRBJ1-1 - TRBV6-2/TRBV6-3 TRBD1 CASSPSQGALSTEAFF TGTGCCAGCAGTCCGTCACAGGGGGCGCTTTCCACTGAAGCTTTCTTT
TRBJ1-1 - TRBV5-1 - CASSQSTGQGLRTEAFF TGCGCCAGCAGCCAGTCTACAGGCCAGGGGTTGCGCACTGAAGCTTTCTTT
TRBJ2-1 - TRBV5-1 TRBD1 CASSLGQGIDEQFF TGCGCCAGCAGCTTGGGACAGGGTATCGATGAGCAGTTCTTC
TRBJ1-4 - TRBV3-1/TRBV3-2 - CASSQQAGGAKLFF TGTGCCAGCAGCCAACAAGCGGGGGGGGCGAAACTGTTTTTT